The T cell receptor (beta chain) under discussion was sequenced for a study of blood T cell repertoires in COVID-19. The sample holds a few counts of this clone. CDR1 is SGHTA, CDR2 FQGNSA, per germline. The CDR3 extends over 15 amino acids. Trimming stripped 2 bases from V and 3 bases from J, with 13 bases between. Some clones are missing from TCRdb's copy, which holds only in-frame ones; the method was immunoSEQ multiplex PCR. The sample lists about 170,000 clones, about 89% occurring once. V usage is TRBV7-2 and J usage is TRBJ2-5; D is perhaps TRBD1 (5 bases). Sequencing was carried out using peripheral blood. This clonotype originated in a man between 65 and 85 years old with acute or convalescent COVID-19. This CDR3 reads CASSLQRGREETQYF. CDR3 sequence (DNA): TGTGCCAGCAGCTTACAAAGGGGCAGGGAAGAGACCCAGTACTTC.